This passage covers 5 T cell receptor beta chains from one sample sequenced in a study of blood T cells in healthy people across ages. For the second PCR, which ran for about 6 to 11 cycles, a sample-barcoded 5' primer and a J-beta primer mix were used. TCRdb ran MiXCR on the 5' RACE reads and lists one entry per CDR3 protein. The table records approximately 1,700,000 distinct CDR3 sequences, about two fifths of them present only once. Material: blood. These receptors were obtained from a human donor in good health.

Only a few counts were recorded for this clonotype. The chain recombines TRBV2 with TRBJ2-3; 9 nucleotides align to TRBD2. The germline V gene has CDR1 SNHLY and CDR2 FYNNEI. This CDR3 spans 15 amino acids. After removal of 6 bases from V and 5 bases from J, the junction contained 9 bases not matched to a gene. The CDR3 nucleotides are TGTGCCAGCAGGGTTGGCGCGGGGGGGCTAGATACGCAGTATTTT. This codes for CASRVGAGGLDTQYF.

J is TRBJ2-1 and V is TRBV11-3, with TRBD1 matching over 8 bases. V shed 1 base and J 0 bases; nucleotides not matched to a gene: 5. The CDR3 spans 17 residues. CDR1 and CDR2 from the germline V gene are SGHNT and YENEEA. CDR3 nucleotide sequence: TGTGCCAGCAGCTTAGGGACAGGGTTTGGCTCCTACAATGAGCAGTTCTTC. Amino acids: CASSLGTGFGSYNEQFF.

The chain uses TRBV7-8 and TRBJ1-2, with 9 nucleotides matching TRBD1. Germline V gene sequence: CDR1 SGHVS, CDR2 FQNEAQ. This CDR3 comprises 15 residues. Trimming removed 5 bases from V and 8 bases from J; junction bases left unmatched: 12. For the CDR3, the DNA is TGTGCCAGCAGCGAAAGGGACAGGGTATGGAGAGGCTACACCTTC. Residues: CASSERDRVWRGYTF.

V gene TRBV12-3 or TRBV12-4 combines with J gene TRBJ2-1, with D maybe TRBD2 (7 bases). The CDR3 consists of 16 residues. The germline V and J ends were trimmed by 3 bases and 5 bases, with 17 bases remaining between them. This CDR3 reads CASSLGGLAVNNEQFF. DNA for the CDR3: TGTGCCAGCAGTTTGGGGGGGCTAGCGGTAAACAATGAGCAGTTCTTC.

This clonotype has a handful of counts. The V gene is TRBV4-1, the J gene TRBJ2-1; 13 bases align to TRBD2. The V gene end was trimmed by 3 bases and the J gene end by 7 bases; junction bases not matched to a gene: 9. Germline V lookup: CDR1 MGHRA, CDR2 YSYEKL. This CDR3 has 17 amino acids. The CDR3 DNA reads TGCGCCAGCAGCCAGGGACTAGCGGGGAGCCTGGGGAATGAGCAGTTCTTC. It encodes CASSQGLAGSLGNEQFF.